Included here is one T cell receptor (beta chain) sequence, with context. What it recognizes is unknown. The protocol was immunoSEQ multiplex PCR, while the TCRdb copy is restricted to in-frame clones and leaves out a portion. The data hold 950,000 to 1,200,000 clones, with roughly 80% observed a single time. The source of the sample is a study of shared clonotypes between healthy human individuals. Whole-study results and caveats: Against clonotypes common to all four donors, non-shared ones had lower generation probabilities.

The V gene end was trimmed by 4 bases and the J gene end by 5 bases; junction bases not matched to a gene: 3. The CDR3 totals 13 residues. The germline gives CDR1 SNHLY, CDR2 FYNNEI. The origin of this receptor is a man younger than 35 in good health. Some clones in this sample may be carry-over from other donors' samples. The sample consisted of memory CD4+ T cells from PBMCs. Subset specified: CD45RA-negative fraction. The V and J genes are TRBV2 and TRBJ2-3, with 7 bases matching TRBD1. The CDR3 protein is CASSAQGEDTQYF. For the CDR3, the DNA is TGTGCCAGCAGTGCGCAGGGGGAAGATACGCAGTATTTT.